This T cell receptor (beta chain) was sequenced for a study of neurological immune-mediated disorders. Trimming shortened V by 5 bases and J by 8 bases, and 9 bases separated the two germline ends. The CDR3 sequence is 12 residues long. Looked up from germline, CDR1 is SGHTA and CDR2 is FQGNSA. The cDNA was generated through 5'RACE incorporating 10-nucleotide random UMIs. Sequencing runs each generated in excess of 200 million TCR-beta sequences derived from 15-18 subjects. MiXCR, applied by TCRdb to the 5' RACE reads, yields one record per CDR3 protein. The sample includes under 75,000 distinct CDR3 sequences, roughly 3% seen only once; the top ten take roughly 5%. Points from the study as a whole: One related-CDR3 cluster, identified by phylogenetic grouping, held the repertoires of 18 of 34 multiple sclerosis patients and was a possible signature. The level of TCR clonal expansion was highest in patients with HTLV-1-associated myelopathy and lowest in multiple sclerosis, where it fell below the level seen in healthy controls.

For this clonotype: Antigen specificity is unknown. This sequence may be a read error, since a much larger clone differs from it by one base.

This receptor was identified in a woman aged 50 to 60 with multiple sclerosis. The chain employs TRBV7-2 and TRBJ1-4; no definite D call. The specimen was PBMCs. In nucleotides, the CDR3 is TGTGCCAGCAGCCCCAACCTCGAAAAACTGTTTTTT. It yields the protein CASSPNLEKLFF.